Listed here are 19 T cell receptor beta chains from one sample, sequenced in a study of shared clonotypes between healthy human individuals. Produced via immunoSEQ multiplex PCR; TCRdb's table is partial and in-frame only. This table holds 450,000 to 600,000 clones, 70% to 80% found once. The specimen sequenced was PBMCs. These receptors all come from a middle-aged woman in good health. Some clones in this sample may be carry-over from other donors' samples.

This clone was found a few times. CDR3 sequence reads: CASSSGLALGEKLFF. As DNA, the CDR3 is TGCGCCAGCAGCTCGGGTCTCGCATTGGGTGAAAAACTGTTTTTT. The V gene is TRBV5-1, the J gene TRBJ1-4, with unresolved D. The V and J ends lost 3 bases and 7 bases respectively, with 16 bases between them. The CDR3 covers 15 residues. Germline CDR1 and CDR2: SGHRS and YFSETQ.

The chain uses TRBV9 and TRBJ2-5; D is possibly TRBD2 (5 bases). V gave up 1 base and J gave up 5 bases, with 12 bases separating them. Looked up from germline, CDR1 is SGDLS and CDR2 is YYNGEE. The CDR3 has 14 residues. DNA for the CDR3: TGTGCCAGCAGCGTAAGAGGGCCTAGGGAGACCCAGTACTTC. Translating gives CASSVRGPRETQYF.

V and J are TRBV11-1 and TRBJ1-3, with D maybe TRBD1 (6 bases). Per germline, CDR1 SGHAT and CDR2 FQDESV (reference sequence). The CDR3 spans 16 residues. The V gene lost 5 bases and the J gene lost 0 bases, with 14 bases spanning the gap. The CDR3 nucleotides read TGTGCCAGCAGCCTAGACAGGATGAGCTCTGGAAACACCATATATTTT. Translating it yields CASSLDRMSSGNTIYF. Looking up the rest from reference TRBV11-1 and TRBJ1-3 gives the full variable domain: EAEVAQSPRYKITEKSQAVAFWCDPISGHATLYWYRQILGQGPELLVQFQDESVVDDSQLPKDRFSAERLKGVDSTLKIQPAELGDSAMYLCASSLDRMSSGNTIYFGEGSWLTVV.

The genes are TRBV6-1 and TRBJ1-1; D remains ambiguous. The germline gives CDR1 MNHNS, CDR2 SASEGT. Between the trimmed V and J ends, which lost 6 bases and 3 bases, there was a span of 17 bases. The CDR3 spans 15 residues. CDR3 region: CASSQTPGSDTEAFF. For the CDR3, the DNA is TGTGCCAGCAGCCAGACCCCAGGTAGCGACACTGAAGCTTTCTTT.

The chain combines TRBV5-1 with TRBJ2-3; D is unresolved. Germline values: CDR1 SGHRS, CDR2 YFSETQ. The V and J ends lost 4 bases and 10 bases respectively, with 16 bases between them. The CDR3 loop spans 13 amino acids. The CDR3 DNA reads TGCGCCAGCAGCGGTCATGCCCAGGACGCGCAGTATTTT. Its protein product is CASSGHAQDAQYF.

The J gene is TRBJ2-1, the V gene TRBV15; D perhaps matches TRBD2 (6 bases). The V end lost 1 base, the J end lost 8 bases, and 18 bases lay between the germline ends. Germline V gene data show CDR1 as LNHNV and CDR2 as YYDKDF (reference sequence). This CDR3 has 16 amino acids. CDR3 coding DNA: TGTGCCACCAGCAGAGGGGCGGGGTCCCCAGCCGATGAGCAGTTCTTC. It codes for CATSRGAGSPADEQFF.

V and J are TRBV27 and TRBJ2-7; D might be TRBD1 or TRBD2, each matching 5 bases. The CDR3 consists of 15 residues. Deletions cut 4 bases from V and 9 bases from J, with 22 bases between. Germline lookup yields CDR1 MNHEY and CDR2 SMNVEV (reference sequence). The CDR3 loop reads CASSSGYAWGTGQYF. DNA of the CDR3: TGTGCCAGCAGTTCAGGGTATGCGTGGGGGACGGGGCAGTACTTC.

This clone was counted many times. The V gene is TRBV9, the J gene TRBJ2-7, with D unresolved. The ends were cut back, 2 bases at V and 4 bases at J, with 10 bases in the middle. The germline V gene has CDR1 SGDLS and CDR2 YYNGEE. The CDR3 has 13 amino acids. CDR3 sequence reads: CASSVIDGYEQYF. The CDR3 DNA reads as TGTGCCAGCAGCGTGATTGATGGTTACGAGCAGTACTTC.

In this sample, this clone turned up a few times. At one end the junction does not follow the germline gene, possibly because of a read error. CDR3 sequence: CASSEALLGQTSF. The CDR3 region has the DNA TGTGCCAGCAGTGAAGCGCTCTTGGGACAGACTTCTTTT. V gene TRBV6-1 combines with J gene TRBJ1-4; 7 bases align to TRBD1. The CDR3 sequence is 13 residues long. Germline values: CDR1 MNHNS, CDR2 SASEGT.

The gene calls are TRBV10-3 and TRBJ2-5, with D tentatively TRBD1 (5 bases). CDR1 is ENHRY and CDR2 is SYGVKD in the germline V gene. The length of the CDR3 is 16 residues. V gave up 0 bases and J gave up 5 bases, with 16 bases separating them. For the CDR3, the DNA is TGTGCCATCAGTGAGTCCGCTTCGACAGCCGGGGAGACCCAGTACTTC. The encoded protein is CAISESASTAGETQYF.

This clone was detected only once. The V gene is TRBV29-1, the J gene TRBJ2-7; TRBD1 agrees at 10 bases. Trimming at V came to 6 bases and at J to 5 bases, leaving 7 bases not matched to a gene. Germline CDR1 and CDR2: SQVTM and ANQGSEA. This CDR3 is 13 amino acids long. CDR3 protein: CSVRTGGIDEQYF. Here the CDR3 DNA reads TGCAGCGTGCGGACAGGGGGAATCGACGAGCAGTACTTC.

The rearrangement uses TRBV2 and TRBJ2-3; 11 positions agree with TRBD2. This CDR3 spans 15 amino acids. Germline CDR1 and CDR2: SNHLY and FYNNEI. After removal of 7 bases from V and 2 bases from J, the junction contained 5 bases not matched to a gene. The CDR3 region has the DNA TGTGCCAGCATGGGGACTAGCGGTGACACAGATACGCAGTATTTT. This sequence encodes CASMGTSGDTDTQYF.

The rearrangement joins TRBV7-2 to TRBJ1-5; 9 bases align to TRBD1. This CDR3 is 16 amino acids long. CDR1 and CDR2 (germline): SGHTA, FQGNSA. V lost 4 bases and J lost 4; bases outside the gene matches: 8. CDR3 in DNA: TGTGCCAGCAGCTCCGGGACAGGGTACCCGAATCAGCCCCAGCATTTT. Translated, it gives CASSSGTGYPNQPQHF.

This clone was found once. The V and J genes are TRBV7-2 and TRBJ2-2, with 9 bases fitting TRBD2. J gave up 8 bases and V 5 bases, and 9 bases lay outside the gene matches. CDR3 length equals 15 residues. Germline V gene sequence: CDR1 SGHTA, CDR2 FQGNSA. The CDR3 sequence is CASSETSGGEGELFF. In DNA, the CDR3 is TGTGCCAGCAGCGAGACTAGCGGAGGGGAAGGGGAGCTGTTTTTT.

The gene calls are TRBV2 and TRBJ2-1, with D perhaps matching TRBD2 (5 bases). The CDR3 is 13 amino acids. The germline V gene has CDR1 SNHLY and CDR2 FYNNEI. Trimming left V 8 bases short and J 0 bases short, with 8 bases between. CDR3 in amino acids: CASQGSSYNEQFF. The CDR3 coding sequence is TGTGCCAGCCAAGGGAGCTCCTACAATGAGCAGTTCTTC.

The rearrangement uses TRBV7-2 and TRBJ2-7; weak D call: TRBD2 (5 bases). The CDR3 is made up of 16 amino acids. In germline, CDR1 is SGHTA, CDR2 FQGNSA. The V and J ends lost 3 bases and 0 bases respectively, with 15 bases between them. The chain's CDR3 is CASSLGSAPSSYEQYF. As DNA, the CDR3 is TGTGCCAGCAGCTTGGGGAGCGCGCCGTCCTCCTACGAGCAGTACTTC.

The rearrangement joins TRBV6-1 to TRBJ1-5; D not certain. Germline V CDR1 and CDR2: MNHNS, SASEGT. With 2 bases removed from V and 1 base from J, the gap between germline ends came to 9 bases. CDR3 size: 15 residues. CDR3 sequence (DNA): TGTGCCAGCAGTGAATTTTCAGGCAGCAATCAGCCCCAGCATTTT. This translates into CASSEFSGSNQPQHF.

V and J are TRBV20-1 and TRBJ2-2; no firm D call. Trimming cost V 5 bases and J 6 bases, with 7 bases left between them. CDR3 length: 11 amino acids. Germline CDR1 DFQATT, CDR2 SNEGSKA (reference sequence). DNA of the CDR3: TGCAGTGCTCTCCATTCCGGGGAGCTGTTTTTT. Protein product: CSALHSGELFF.

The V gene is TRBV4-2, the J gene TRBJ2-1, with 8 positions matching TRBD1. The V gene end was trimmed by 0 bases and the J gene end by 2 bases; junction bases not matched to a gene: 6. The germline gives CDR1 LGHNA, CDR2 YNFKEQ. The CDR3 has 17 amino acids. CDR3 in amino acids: CASSQDRTGLPYNEQFF. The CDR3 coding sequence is TGTGCCAGCAGCCAAGACCGGACAGGGTTGCCCTACAATGAGCAGTTCTTC.